The present TCR beta chain was sequenced within a study of blood T cell repertoires in COVID-19. Only in-frame clones appear in the TCRdb table, and some are missing; sequencing was by immunoSEQ multiplex PCR. In the table there are roughly 100,000 clones, about 77% of which are singletons. V was shortened by 2 bases and J by 2 bases, with 19 bases between the two germline ends. In germline, CDR1 is KGHSH, CDR2 LQKENI. The CDR3 covers 17 residues. A note on this clone: Other DNA sequences in the same sample also yield this CDR3.

This TCR came from a woman of 80 years or more with acute or convalescent COVID-19. The sequencing input was peripheral blood. The gene calls are TRBV18 and TRBJ2-7, with a tentative D call TRBD1 (8 bases). The CDR3 DNA sequence: TGTGCCAGCTCACCAGCCCAAACAGGGGGAGGGACCTACGAGCAGTACTTC. This translates into CASSPAQTGGGTYEQYF.